This TCR beta chain was profiled in a study of T-cell reconstitution after alpha-beta-depleted transplantation in children. The length of the CDR3 is 14 residues. Trimming left V 3 bases short and J 4 bases short, with 12 bases between. For TCRbeta, the library was prepared with unique molecular identifiers. Via MiXCR, TCRdb re-called the PCR reads, giving one row per CDR3 protein. The sample has around 270,000 distinct CDR3 sequences, almost 8% seen once. Overall study findings and caveats: Reported findings indicate that, about two months after transplant, alpha-beta T cells came from several hundred expanded clones, which were derived from non-depleted graft cells. T-cell counts and diversity at one year following transplant were attributed mainly to newly produced T cells. There were some patients whose high TCRbeta diversity at day 60 came from surviving recipient T cells and thymic progenitors.

This clonotype was counted at least ten times. Its target is unknown. The TCR comes from a female patient aged 2-9 years who had a stem cell transplant for Fanconi anemia, so the T cells may come from the graft donor. The chain combines TRBV12-3 or TRBV12-4 with TRBJ1-1, with D hard to call. The source material was peripheral blood, sampled 360 days after TCRalphabeta/CD19-depleted stem cell transplant. CDR3 in DNA: TGTGCCAGCAGTTTGGCCCTAAGGCTCACTGAAGCTTTCTTT. As protein: CASSLALRLTEAFF.